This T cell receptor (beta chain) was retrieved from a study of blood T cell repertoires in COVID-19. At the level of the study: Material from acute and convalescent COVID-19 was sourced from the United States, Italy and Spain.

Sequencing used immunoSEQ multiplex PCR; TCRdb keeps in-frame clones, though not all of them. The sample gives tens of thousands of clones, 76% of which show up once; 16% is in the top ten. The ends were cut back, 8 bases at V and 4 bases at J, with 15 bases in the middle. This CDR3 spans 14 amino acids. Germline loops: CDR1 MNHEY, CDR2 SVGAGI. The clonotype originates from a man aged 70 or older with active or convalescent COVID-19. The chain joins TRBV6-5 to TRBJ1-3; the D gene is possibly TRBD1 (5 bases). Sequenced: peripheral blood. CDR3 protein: CASGLQVAGNTIYF. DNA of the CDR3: TGTGCCAGCGGATTACAGGTGGCGGGAAACACCATATATTTT.